The following is a T cell receptor beta chain sequence with its context. V was cut by 0 bases and J by 0 bases, with 13 bases left in between. Germline CDR1 is SGHRS and CDR2 is YFSETQ. The CDR3 is 16 residues long. Using immunoSEQ multiplex PCR, the repertoire was profiled, and TCRdb retains in-frame clones only, with some absent. The sample has roughly 150,000 clones; 87% are singletons. The data derive from a study of blood T cell repertoires in COVID-19. Study-level information: Whether acute or convalescent, the COVID-19 samples came from the United States, Italy and Spain.

The chain carries TRBV5-1 and TRBJ2-7; TRBD2 is a possible D gene (7 bases). The receptor's source is a human donor in a cohort sampled during active COVID-19. Sequenced sample: peripheral blood. The CDR3 sequence is CASSLDSGGTSYEQYF. The CDR3 DNA is TGCGCCAGCAGCTTGGATTCGGGGGGCACCTCCTACGAGCAGTACTTC.